The next 23 T cell receptor beta chains were all read from a single sample in a study of T cells after yellow fever vaccination. MiXCR was run by TCRdb on the 5' RACE reads, yielding one entry per CDR3 protein. The repertoire holds about 340,000 distinct CDR3 sequences, with approximately 12% as singletons. Material: CD4+ T cells sorted from PBMCs, obtained 15 days after the yellow fever booster vaccination. These receptors were obtained from a man aged 18 to 30 who received the YFV17D yellow fever vaccine.

This clonotype was seen only a few times. The rearrangement links TRBV27 to TRBJ2-4, with 8 nucleotides matching TRBD1. Germline V gene lookup returns CDR1 MNHEY and CDR2 SMNVEV (reference sequence). This CDR3 comprises 17 residues. With V trimmed by 0 bases and J by 7 bases, 11 bases remained unmatched. For the CDR3, the DNA is TGTGCCAGCAGTTTATCTGCAGGGGGCGTCAATTGGAACATTCAGTACTTC. Amino acids: CASSLSAGGVNWNIQYF.

The gene calls are TRBV5-1 and TRBJ2-3; 9 nucleotides align to TRBD1. This CDR3 is 14 amino acids long. The V segment lost 4 bases and the J segment 6 bases; nucleotides outside the gene matches: 6. The germline V gene has CDR1 SGHRS and CDR2 YFSETQ. CDR3 DNA: TGCGCCAGCAGCAGCACCGGGACAGGGGATACGCAGTATTTT. Protein sequence: CASSSTGTGDTQYF.

This clonotype was found a few times. The chain is built from TRBV12-3 or TRBV12-4 and TRBJ1-3, with a weak D call TRBD1 (6 bases). The CDR3 spans 15 residues. With 6 bases removed from V and 1 base from J, the gap between germline ends came to 13 bases. CDR3 sequence: CASRTLGTSGNTIYF. CDR3 coding DNA: TGTGCCAGCAGAACACTCGGGACATCTGGAAACACCATATATTTT.

This clonotype was counted a few times. The J gene is TRBJ2-4, the V gene TRBV7-9; no clear D. The germline CDR1 and CDR2 sequences are SEHNR and FQNEAQ (reference sequence). This CDR3 region has 11 residues. Trimming stripped 3 bases from V and 8 bases from J, with 5 bases between. CDR3 nucleotide sequence: TGTGCCAGCAGCTTTTCGGACATTCAGTACTTC. Translation gives CASSFSDIQYF.

The chain employs TRBV19 and TRBJ2-7; D gene uncertain. The V and J ends lost 5 bases and 4 bases respectively, with 24 bases between them. Germline V gives CDR1 LNHDA, CDR2 SQIVND (reference sequence). The CDR3 runs 17 residues. The CDR3 region has the DNA TGTGCCAGTAGTCCCCGCCGGTCCCCGAGACGGCAATACGAGCAGTACTTC. Amino acid sequence: CASSPRRSPRRQYEQYF.

In its sample, this clonotype was seen a few times. This rearrangement joins TRBV9 to TRBJ1-1; no firm D call. This CDR3 has 14 amino acids. The V end was cut by 0 bases, the J end by 1 base, with 7 bases between. Germline lookup yields CDR1 SGDLS and CDR2 YYNGEE. CDR3 loop: CASSVGSQNTEAFF. In nucleotides, the CDR3 is TGTGCCAGCAGCGTAGGGTCCCAGAACACTGAAGCTTTCTTT.

The chain joins TRBV10-3 to TRBJ2-2; D unclear. The germline V gene has CDR1 ENHRY and CDR2 SYGVKD. V was trimmed by 4 bases and J by 1 base, leaving 10 bases between them. The CDR3 spans 15 residues. The CDR3 reads CAISGGLRNTGELFF. The CDR3 DNA reads as TGTGCCATCAGTGGAGGTTTGAGGAACACCGGGGAGCTGTTTTTT.

This chain joins TRBV7-8 and TRBJ2-7; tentative D call: TRBD2 (6 bases). Looked up from germline, CDR1 is SGHVS and CDR2 is FQNEAQ. The CDR3 has 13 amino acids. Deletions cut 8 bases from V and 4 bases from J, with 15 bases between. In DNA, the CDR3 is TGTGCCAGCCGCCATCGGGGGAGGTACGAGCAGTACTTC. Encoded protein: CASRHRGRYEQYF.

This clonotype has at least ten counts. J is TRBJ2-5 and V is TRBV6-5, with no clear D. The CDR3 is 11 residues long. V was cut by 5 bases and J by 0 bases, with 1 base left in between. Germline lookup yields CDR1 MNHEY and CDR2 SVGAGI. DNA for the CDR3: TGTGCCAGCAGTAACCAAGAGACCCAGTACTTC. Translated: CASSNQETQYF.

This clonotype has a handful of counts. This chain links TRBV1 with TRBJ2-7. TRBV1 is reported as a pseudogene. The length of the CDR3 is 13 residues. The CDR3 is CTSSFTAGYEQYV. As DNA, the CDR3 is TGCACCAGCAGCTTTACGGCTGGGTACGAGCAGTACGTC.

Ten or more counts support this clonotype. The V and J genes are TRBV12-3 or TRBV12-4 and TRBJ1-1; D ambiguous. The CDR3 consists of 13 residues. V lost 2 bases to trimming and J lost 1 base, with 5 bases between them. The CDR3 is CASSLHRNTEAFF. The CDR3 region has the DNA TGTGCCAGCAGTTTACACAGGAACACTGAAGCTTTCTTT.

This chain connects TRBV7-9 to TRBJ2-1; 7 bases are shared with TRBD2. CDR1 and CDR2 (germline): SEHNR, FQNEAQ (reference sequence). The CDR3 consists of 12 residues. J lost 9 bases, V lost 3 bases, and 2 bases had no gene match. CDR3 amino acids: CASSLRGSEQFF. CDR3 DNA: TGTGCCAGCAGCTTGCGGGGGAGTGAGCAGTTCTTC.

This clonotype was observed a few times. The chain links TRBV2 to TRBJ2-5, with TRBD2 identical over 12 bases. This CDR3 has 15 amino acids. CDR1 and CDR2 from the germline V gene are SNHLY and FYNNEI. V lost 6 bases and J lost 0; bases outside the gene matches: 2. The CDR3 protein is CASSGLAGNQETQYF. For the CDR3, the DNA is TGTGCCAGCAGCGGACTAGCGGGAAACCAAGAGACCCAGTACTTC.

This clonotype came up a few times. The V call is TRBV24-1, the J call TRBJ1-1, with TRBD1 identical over 7 bases. The CDR3 length is 14 residues. Germline trimming cut 7 bases from V and 3 bases from J; bases unmatched to any gene: 7. Germline lookup yields CDR1 KGHDR and CDR2 SFDVKD. As DNA, the CDR3 is TGTGCCACCAGCGATAACGACAGGGACACTGAAGCTTTCTTT. It yields the protein CATSDNDRDTEAFF.

This sequence joins TRBV6-5 and TRBJ2-5; 10 nucleotides agree with TRBD2. The CDR3 consists of 20 residues. V lost 7 bases and J lost 5; bases outside the gene matches: 25. Per the germline V gene, CDR1 is MNHEY and CDR2 is SVGAGI. In nucleotides, the CDR3 is TGTGCCAGCAAAGCGTCCTGGCTAGCGGTGGAGCGGGGGGGTTGGGAGACCCAGTACTTC. This encodes CASKASWLAVERGGWETQYF.

This clonotype was recorded a few times. The chain employs TRBV7-3 and TRBJ2-3; possibly TRBD1 or TRBD2 for D (5 bases each). Germline lookup yields CDR1 SGHTA and CDR2 FQGTGA. The CDR3 covers 13 residues. Between the trimmed V and J ends, which lost 6 bases and 6 bases, there was a span of 13 bases. CDR3: CASRSLGADTQYF. CDR3 in DNA: TGTGCCAGCAGGAGCCTCGGGGCGGATACGCAGTATTTT.

The chain couples TRBV4-3 to TRBJ1-1; 8 bases fit TRBD1. This CDR3 region has 16 residues. Germline CDR1 reads LGHNA; CDR2 reads YSLEER. The V gene end was trimmed by 3 bases and the J gene end by 1 base; junction bases not matched to a gene: 7. For the CDR3, the DNA is TGCGCCAGCAGCCAGCACCTAGGACAGGGGAACACTGAAGCTTTCTTT. Encoded protein: CASSQHLGQGNTEAFF.

The chain combines TRBV5-1 with TRBJ2-5; 9 nucleotides line up with TRBD2. Trimming took 6 bases from V and 5 from J; bases not matched to a gene: 14. Germline-derived CDR1 and CDR2 are SGHRS and YFSETQ. The length of the CDR3 is 16 residues. In DNA form, the CDR3 reads TGCGCCAGCACGCGGGGGGGGGCCGACACCAGGGAGACCCAGTACTTC. Amino acid sequence: CASTRGGADTRETQYF. Supplemented by reference TRBV5-1 and TRBJ2-5, the full variable domain reads KAGVTQTPRYLIKTRGQQVTLSCSPISGHRSVSWYQQTPGQGLQFLFEYFSETQRNKGNFPGRFSGRQFSNSRSEMNVSTLELGDSALYLCASTRGGADTRETQYFGPGTRLLVL.

The CDR3 nucleotides are TGTGCCAGCAAAAGAGTGGCAGCGACCGTCGACCCCTCTGGAAACACCATATATTTT. Translation: CASKRVAATVDPSGNTIYF. The rearrangement links TRBV2 to TRBJ1-3, with no clear D. V was cut by 7 bases and J by 0 bases, with 25 bases left in between. Germline V gives CDR1 SNHLY, CDR2 FYNNEI. There are 19 residues in the CDR3.

The chain combines TRBV12-3 or TRBV12-4 with TRBJ1-1, with D possibly matching TRBD1 (5 bases). Trimming stripped 3 bases from V and 2 bases from J, with 10 bases between. This CDR3 is 14 amino acids long. Written as DNA, the CDR3 is TGTGCCAGCAGTTTTGGGACCTTAAACACTGAAGCTTTCTTT. This sequence encodes CASSFGTLNTEAFF.

This chain uses TRBV9 with TRBJ2-1; possible D gene TRBD2, 7 bases. The V gene lost 0 bases and the J gene lost 4 bases, with 20 bases spanning the gap. CDR3 size: 18 residues. Germline V lookup: CDR1 SGDLS, CDR2 YYNGEE. Here the CDR3 reads CASSVAGQGGARYNEQFF. CDR3 bases: TGTGCCAGCAGCGTAGCGGGTCAAGGGGGGGCCCGGTACAATGAGCAGTTCTTC.

The chain employs TRBV5-1 and TRBJ1-2, with TRBD1 as a possible D gene (5 bases). CDR1 and CDR2 (germline): SGHRS, YFSETQ. The V end was cut by 1 base, the J end by 6 bases, with 13 bases between. This CDR3 has 14 residues. The CDR3 bases are TGCGCCAGCAGCTTGTCGTCGGGGGAAGATGGCTACACCTTC. It specifies CASSLSSGEDGYTF.

The V and J genes are TRBV6-1 and TRBJ1-6, with 11 bases aligning to TRBD1. Germline trimming cut 6 bases from V and 6 bases from J; bases unmatched to any gene: 7. The CDR3 has 16 residues. Per the germline V gene, CDR1 is MNHNS and CDR2 is SASEGT. Here the CDR3 reads CASRAFGTGGNSPLHF. The DNA of the CDR3 is TGTGCCAGCAGAGCCTTCGGGACAGGGGGTAATTCACCCCTCCACTTT.